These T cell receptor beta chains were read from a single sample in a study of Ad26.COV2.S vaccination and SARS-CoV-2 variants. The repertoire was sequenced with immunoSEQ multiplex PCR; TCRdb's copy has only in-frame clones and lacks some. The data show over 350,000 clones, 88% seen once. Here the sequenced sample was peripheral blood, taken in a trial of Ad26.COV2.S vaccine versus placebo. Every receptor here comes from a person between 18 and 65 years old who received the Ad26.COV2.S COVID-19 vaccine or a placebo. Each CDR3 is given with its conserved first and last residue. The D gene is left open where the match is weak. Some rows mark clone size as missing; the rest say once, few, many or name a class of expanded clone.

cdr3_nt: TGTGCCAGCAGTGAATGGAAGGCAGAGCAGTTCTTC
cdr3_aa: CASSEWKAEQFF
clone_size: -
j_call: TRBJ2-1
d_call: -
v_call: TRBV6-1

cdr3_nt: TGTGCCAGCAGCCAAGATCGCGGGGGGGACACCCCTATGGATGGCTACACCTTC
cdr3_aa: CASSQDRGGDTPMDGYTF
clone_size: -
j_call: TRBJ1-2
d_call: -
v_call: TRBV3-1/TRBV3-2

cdr3_nt: TGTGCCAGCAGCCCCCCCCATTGGGGGGGAGCGGGGGATACGCAGTATTTT
cdr3_aa: CASSPPHWGGAGDTQYF
clone_size: -
j_call: TRBJ2-3
d_call: TRBD2
v_call: TRBV5-6

cdr3_nt: TGTGCCAGCAGCTTGCCAGGTTTGGGGAACACTGAAGCTTTCTTT
cdr3_aa: CASSLPGLGNTEAFF
clone_size: once
j_call: TRBJ1-1
d_call: -
v_call: TRBV7-8

cdr3_nt: TGTGCCAGCAGCCTAACTACAGGTCTCTCTGGAAACACCATATATTTT
cdr3_aa: CASSLTTGLSGNTIYF
clone_size: -
j_call: TRBJ1-3
d_call: -
v_call: TRBV7-9

cdr3_nt: TGTGCCAGCACCGAGGGGGGGGCTGCCTATAATTCACCCCTCCACTTT
cdr3_aa: CASTEGGAAYNSPLHF
clone_size: -
j_call: TRBJ1-6
d_call: -
v_call: TRBV9

cdr3_nt: TGTGCCAGCAGCCAAGCCCCCTCTTCGGGGCACGAGCAGTACTTC
cdr3_aa: CASSQAPSSGHEQYF
clone_size: -
j_call: TRBJ2-7
d_call: -
v_call: TRBV3-1/TRBV3-2

cdr3_nt: TGTGCCAGCAGTTACTCCTTGGACAAAAACTATGGCTACACCTTC
cdr3_aa: CASSYSLDKNYGYTF
clone_size: few
j_call: TRBJ1-2
d_call: -
v_call: TRBV6-5

cdr3_nt: TGTGCCAGCAGTGACTTATCAGGGGGGCAGGCTGAAGCTTTCTTT
cdr3_aa: CASSDLSGGQAEAFF
clone_size: -
j_call: TRBJ1-1
d_call: TRBD1
v_call: TRBV6-4

cdr3_nt: TGTGCCAGACCGCCCCCTGGGGCATCGGGAGGAAGGTCCTATGGCTACACCTTC
cdr3_aa: CARPPPGASGGRSYGYTF
clone_size: -
j_call: TRBJ1-2
d_call: -
v_call: TRBV5-3

cdr3_nt: TGTGCCAGCTCATCAGACGGGACGGGAAACTATGGCTACACCTTC
cdr3_aa: CASSSDGTGNYGYTF
clone_size: -
j_call: TRBJ1-2
d_call: -
v_call: TRBV18

cdr3_nt: TGCAGTGCTAGTGACAGCAAAAGCCCCTACAATGAGCAGTTCTTC
cdr3_aa: CSASDSKSPYNEQFF
clone_size: once
j_call: TRBJ2-1
d_call: -
v_call: TRBV20-1

cdr3_nt: TGCGCCAGCAGCTTGGTGTTTCAGGACACGTACACTGAAGCTTTCTTT
cdr3_aa: CASSLVFQDTYTEAFF
clone_size: -
j_call: TRBJ1-1
d_call: -
v_call: TRBV5-1

cdr3_nt: TGTGCCAGCAGTTCGTGGGGGGGCCGAAATGAGCAGTTCTTC
cdr3_aa: CASSSWGGRNEQFF
clone_size: -
j_call: TRBJ2-1
d_call: -
v_call: TRBV6-2/TRBV6-3

cdr3_nt: TGTGCCTGGAGCGCCTTCAGGGGAGGAAACACCATATATTTT
cdr3_aa: CAWSAFRGGNTIYF
clone_size: -
j_call: TRBJ1-3
d_call: -
v_call: TRBV30

cdr3_nt: TGTGCCAGTAGTACTCCGTCTAGCGGGGTACAGGGTGAGCAGTTCTTC
cdr3_aa: CASSTPSSGVQGEQFF
clone_size: -
j_call: TRBJ2-1
d_call: TRBD2
v_call: TRBV19

cdr3_nt: TGCGCCAGCAGCCATCCGGGGACTGAAAATGAAAAACTGTTTTTT
cdr3_aa: CASSHPGTENEKLFF
clone_size: -
j_call: TRBJ1-4
d_call: -
v_call: TRBV4-1

cdr3_nt: TGCGCCAGCAGCCAAGAGCCCGGTGGAGGTTCTGACTATGGCTACACCTTC
cdr3_aa: CASSQEPGGGSDYGYTF
clone_size: -
j_call: TRBJ1-2
d_call: -
v_call: TRBV4-3

cdr3_nt: TGTGCCAGCTCACCGGGAGGGGTCGGCTACACCTTC
cdr3_aa: CASSPGGVGYTF
clone_size: once
j_call: TRBJ1-2
d_call: -
v_call: TRBV18

cdr3_nt: TGTGCCAGCAGCTTGGGCCCTTATCGAGGACCGAGAGGCACAGATACGCAGTATTTT
cdr3_aa: CASSLGPYRGPRGTDTQYF
clone_size: once
j_call: TRBJ2-3
d_call: -
v_call: TRBV5-4

cdr3_nt: TGTGCCAGCAGTGATATTTCTCTTGTGACCCAGTACTTC
cdr3_aa: CASSDISLVTQYF
clone_size: -
j_call: TRBJ2-5
d_call: -
v_call: TRBV2

cdr3_nt: TGTGCCAGTACCACTGGGAGGCTAGCGGGGGGGTTCTCCTACAATGAGCAGTTCTTC
cdr3_aa: CASTTGRLAGGFSYNEQFF
clone_size: -
j_call: TRBJ2-1
d_call: TRBD2
v_call: TRBV19